The rows below give T cell receptor beta chains drawn from one sample of a study of control samples from healthy donors and cancer patients. Assay: immunoSEQ multiplex PCR; the TCRdb copy retains only in-frame clones and omits some. Altogether about 97,000 clones are present, roughly 91% being singletons, with the ten largest covering about 8%. Sequencing used blood. Source of these receptors: a man younger than 45 in good health. CDR3s include the opening cysteine and the closing phenylalanine or tryptophan. The D gene is left open where the match is weak. The size entry is marked missing in some rows and otherwise reads once, few, many or a size class.

clone size,CDR3 length,J gene,D gene,V gene,CDR3 protein,CDR3 DNA
NA,14,TRBJ2-5,NA,TRBV3-1/TRBV3-2,CASSQFATRETQYF,TGTGCCAGCAGCCAATTTGCTACGCGAGAGACCCAGTACTTC
once,14,TRBJ1-5,TRBD1,TRBV6-5,CASRPGQGWQPQHF,TGTGCCAGCAGGCCGGGACAGGGGTGGCAGCCCCAGCATTTT
NA,15,TRBJ2-2,NA,TRBV5-1,CASSQAWSNTGELFF,TGCGCCAGCAGCCAGGCCTGGTCGAACACCGGGGAGCTGTTTTTT
NA,14,TRBJ1-2,NA,TRBV19,CASPTLSAYDGYTF,TGTGCCAGTCCTACCCTATCAGCGTACGATGGCTACACCTTC
NA,13,TRBJ2-4,TRBD2,TRBV3-1/TRBV3-2,CASSRTSAGIQYF,TGTGCCAGCAGTCGGACTAGCGCGGGCATTCAGTACTTC
NA,17,TRBJ2-2,NA,TRBV18,CASSLSGSTNPSGELFF,TGTGCCAGCTCATTGTCCGGATCAACTAATCCTTCCGGGGAGCTGTTTTTT
NA,15,TRBJ2-7,TRBD2,TRBV6-2/TRBV6-3,CASSYSTSVPYEQYF,TGTGCCAGCAGTTACTCGACTAGCGTACCCTACGAGCAGTACTTC
NA,14,TRBJ1-1,TRBD1,TRBV11-1,CASSAGQGLREAFF,TGTGCCAGCAGCGCGGGACAGGGGTTAAGGGAAGCTTTCTTT
many,15,TRBJ1-1,NA,TRBV6-5,CASARLGQGDTEAFF,TGTGCCAGCGCCCGCTTGGGGCAAGGGGACACTGAAGCTTTCTTT
NA,15,TRBJ2-7,TRBD2,TRBV4-2,CASGSGTSGSHEQYF,TGTGCCAGCGGTTCCGGGACTAGCGGGAGCCACGAGCAGTACTTC
NA,13,TRBJ1-6,TRBD1,TRBV2,CASRGQENSPLHF,TGTGCCAGCAGGGGACAGGAGAATTCACCCCTCCACTTT
NA,17,TRBJ1-2,NA,TRBV28,CASSFPNTGRPNYGYTF,TGTGCCAGCAGCTTTCCGAATACGGGACGGCCTAACTATGGCTACACCTTC
NA,13,TRBJ2-5,NA,TRBV12-3/TRBV12-4,CASRRTGQETQYF,TGTGCCAGCAGAAGGACCGGACAAGAGACCCAGTACTTC
NA,11,TRBJ1-2,TRBD1,TRBV29-1,CSVRTGSGYTF,TGCAGCGTCCGGACAGGGAGCGGCTACACCTTC
NA,14,TRBJ1-2,NA,TRBV24-1,CATSDSGANYGYTF,TGTGCCACCAGTGATTCAGGGGCGAACTATGGCTACACCTTC
NA,16,TRBJ2-3,TRBD2,TRBV4-3,CASSQDRGLATDTQYF,TGCGCCAGCAGCCAAGATCGGGGACTAGCGACAGATACGCAGTATTTT
NA,15,TRBJ2-7,NA,TRBV3-1/TRBV3-2,CASSQDHGRAIEQYF,TGTGCCAGCAGCCAAGATCACGGCAGGGCCATCGAGCAGTACTTC
once,15,TRBJ1-1,TRBD1,TRBV15,CATSRRQGLNTEAFF,TGTGCCACCAGCAGGCGACAGGGGCTGAACACTGAAGCTTTCTTT
NA,14,TRBJ2-5,NA,TRBV19,CASSIRTQGETQYF,TGTGCCAGTAGTATTCGGACCCAAGGGGAGACCCAGTACTTC
NA,14,TRBJ1-1,TRBD1,TRBV7-2,CASTFHGQGERAFF,TGTGCCAGCACCTTTCATGGACAGGGGGAAAGGGCTTTCTTT
NA,14,TRBJ1-1,NA,TRBV9,CASSAYRDHTEAFF,TGTGCCAGCAGCGCTTACAGGGACCACACTGAAGCTTTCTTT
once,12,TRBJ2-1,NA,TRBV5-1,CASSLMGNEQFF,TGCGCCAGCAGCTTGATGGGGAATGAGCAGTTCTTC
NA,13,TRBJ2-2,NA,TRBV25-1,CAVAGEGNGELFF,TGTGCCGTGGCAGGGGAGGGGAACGGGGAGCTGTTTTTT
NA,13,TRBJ1-2,NA,TRBV28,CASSLRQGRGYTF,TGTGCCAGCAGTTTACGTCAGGGGAGAGGCTACACCTTC
NA,13,TRBJ1-2,NA,TRBV29-1,CSVVTQGRGGYTF,TGCAGCGTCGTAACTCAGGGGCGCGGTGGCTACACCTTC
NA,16,TRBJ1-4,TRBD1,TRBV12-5,CASGLVQDRVYEKLFF,TGTGCTAGTGGTTTGGTACAGGACAGGGTATATGAAAAACTGTTTTTT
NA,16,TRBJ2-2,TRBD1,TRBV2,CASRGQGRQNTGELFF,TGTGCCAGCCGTGGACAGGGAAGACAGAACACCGGGGAGCTGTTTTTT
NA,14,TRBJ1-5,NA,TRBV6-1,CASSETASNQPQHF,TGTGCCAGCAGTGAAACAGCCAGCAATCAGCCCCAGCATTTT
NA,19,TRBJ2-6,NA,TRBV5-6,CASSFWLGDLHSGANVLTF,TGTGCCAGCAGCTTTTGGTTGGGGGACCTCCACTCTGGGGCCAACGTCCTGACTTTC
NA,18,TRBJ1-2,TRBD1,TRBV2,CASSGRIWLWGQGHGYTF,TGTGCCAGCAGTGGACGGATCTGGTTGTGGGGACAGGGGCACGGCTACACCTTC
NA,15,TRBJ2-6,NA,TRBV19,CATLRAEGMANVLTF,TGTGCCACCCTAAGGGCGGAAGGGATGGCCAACGTCCTGACTTTC
NA,14,TRBJ1-1,NA,TRBV4-3,CASSQDQLNTEAFF,TGCGCCAGCAGCCAAGATCAGTTGAACACTGAAGCTTTCTTT
NA,15,TRBJ2-7,NA,TRBV5-8,CASSLAWGRSYEQYF,TGTGCCAGCAGCTTAGCCTGGGGGCGATCCTACGAGCAGTACTTC
NA,14,TRBJ1-5,NA,TRBV7-8,CASSFRDINQPQHF,TGTGCCAGCAGCTTCCGGGATATTAATCAGCCCCAGCATTTT
NA,14,TRBJ1-1,TRBD1,TRBV7-9,CASSLQGGNTEAFF,TGTGCCAGCAGCTTACAGGGGGGGAACACTGAAGCTTTCTTT
NA,13,TRBJ1-1,NA,TRBV7-9,CASSFDGNTEAFF,TGTGCCAGCAGCTTTGACGGAAACACTGAAGCTTTCTTT
NA,11,TRBJ1-1,NA,TRBV12-3/TRBV12-4,CASSVRYEAFF,TGTGCCAGCAGCGTACGCTATGAAGCTTTCTTT
few,15,TRBJ2-4,TRBD2,TRBV18,CASSGTTTERNIQYF,TGTGCCAGCTCAGGGACTACCACCGAACGTAACATTCAGTACTTC
NA,16,TRBJ2-1,NA,TRBV7-2,CASRIGGASSYNEQFF,TGTGCCAGCAGAATCGGGGGCGCGAGCTCCTACAATGAGCAGTTCTTC
NA,12,TRBJ2-3,NA,TRBV7-9,CASSWGADTQYF,TGTGCCAGCAGCTGGGGGGCGGATACGCAGTATTTT
NA,13,TRBJ1-2,NA,TRBV7-8,CASSLDGAYGYTF,TGTGCCAGCAGCTTGGACGGAGCCTATGGCTACACCTTC
few,19,TRBJ1-3,TRBD1,TRBV5-1,CASSFTDRGPFISGNTIYF,TGCGCCAGCAGCTTTACGGACAGGGGTCCATTCATCTCTGGAAACACCATATATTTT